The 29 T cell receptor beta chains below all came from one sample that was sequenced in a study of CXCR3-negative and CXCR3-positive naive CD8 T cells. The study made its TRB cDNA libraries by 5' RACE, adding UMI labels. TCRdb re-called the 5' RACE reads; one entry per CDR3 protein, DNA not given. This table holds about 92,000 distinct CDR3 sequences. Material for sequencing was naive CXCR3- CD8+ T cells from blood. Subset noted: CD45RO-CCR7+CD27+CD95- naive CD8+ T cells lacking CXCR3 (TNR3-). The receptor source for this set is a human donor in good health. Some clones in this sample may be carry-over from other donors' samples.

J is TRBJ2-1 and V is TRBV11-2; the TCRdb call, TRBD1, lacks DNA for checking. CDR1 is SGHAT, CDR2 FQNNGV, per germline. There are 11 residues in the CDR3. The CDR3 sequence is CAILSSGEQFF.

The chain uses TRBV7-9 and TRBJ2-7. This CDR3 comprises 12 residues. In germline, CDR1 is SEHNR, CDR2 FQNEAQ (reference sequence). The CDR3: CASSFPANEQYF.

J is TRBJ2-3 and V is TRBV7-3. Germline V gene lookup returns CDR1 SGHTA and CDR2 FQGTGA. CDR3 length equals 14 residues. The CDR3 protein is CASSSDGSTDTQYF.

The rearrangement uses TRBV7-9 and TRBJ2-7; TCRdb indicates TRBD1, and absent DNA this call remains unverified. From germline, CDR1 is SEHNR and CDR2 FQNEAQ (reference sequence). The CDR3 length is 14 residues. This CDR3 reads CASSRDGSSYEQYF.

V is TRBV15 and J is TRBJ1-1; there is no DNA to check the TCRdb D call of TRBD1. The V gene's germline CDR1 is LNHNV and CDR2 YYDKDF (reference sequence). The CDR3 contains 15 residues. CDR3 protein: CATSRPLTGNTEAFF.

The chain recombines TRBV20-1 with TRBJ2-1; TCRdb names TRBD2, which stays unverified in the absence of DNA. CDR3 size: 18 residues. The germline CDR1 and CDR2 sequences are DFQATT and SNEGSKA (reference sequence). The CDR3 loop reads CSARTGTSSPGGSNEQFF.

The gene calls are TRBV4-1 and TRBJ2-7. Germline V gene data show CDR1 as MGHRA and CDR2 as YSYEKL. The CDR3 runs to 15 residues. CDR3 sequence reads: CASSQDNSILLKQYF.

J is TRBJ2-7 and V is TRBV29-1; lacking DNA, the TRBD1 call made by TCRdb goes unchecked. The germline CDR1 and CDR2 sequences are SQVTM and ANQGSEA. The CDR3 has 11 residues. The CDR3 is CSVLGGNEQYF.

CDR3 sequence: CSAATGGLSGANVLTF. The genes are TRBV29-1 and TRBJ2-6; as DNA is missing, the TRBD1 call by TCRdb cannot be tested. This CDR3 has 16 amino acids. Germline CDR1 SQVTM, CDR2 ANQGSEA.

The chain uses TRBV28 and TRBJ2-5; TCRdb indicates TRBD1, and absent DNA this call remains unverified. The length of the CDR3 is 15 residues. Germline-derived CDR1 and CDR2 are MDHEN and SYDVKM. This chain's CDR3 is CASSLRGAVAETQYF.

CDR3 region: CASRRQGGNEKLFF. The rearrangement joins TRBV12-3 or TRBV12-4 to TRBJ1-4; no DNA is available, so the TRBD1 call from TCRdb remains unchecked. The CDR3 extends over 14 amino acids.

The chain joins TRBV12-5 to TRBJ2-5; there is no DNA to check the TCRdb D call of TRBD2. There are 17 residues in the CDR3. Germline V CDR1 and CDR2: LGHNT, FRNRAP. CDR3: CASGVYPGGPAGETQYF.

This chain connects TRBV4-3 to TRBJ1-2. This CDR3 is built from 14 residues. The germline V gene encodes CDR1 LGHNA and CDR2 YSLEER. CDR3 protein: CASSQGSGNYGYTF.

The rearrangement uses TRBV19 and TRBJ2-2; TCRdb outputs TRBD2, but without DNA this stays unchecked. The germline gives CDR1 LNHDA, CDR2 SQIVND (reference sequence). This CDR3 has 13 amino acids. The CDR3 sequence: CAHPSWGAGSCFF.

CDR3 sequence: CASRKRGGAGNSPLHF. The rearrangement uses TRBV4-2 and TRBJ1-6; TCRdb's assignment of TRBD1 cannot be checked, as there is no DNA. From germline, CDR1 is LGHNA and CDR2 YNFKEQ. The CDR3 is made up of 16 amino acids.

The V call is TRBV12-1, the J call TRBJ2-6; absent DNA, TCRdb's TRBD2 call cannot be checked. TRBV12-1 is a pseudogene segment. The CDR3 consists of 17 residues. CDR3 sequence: CASPGRQGGSGANVLTF.

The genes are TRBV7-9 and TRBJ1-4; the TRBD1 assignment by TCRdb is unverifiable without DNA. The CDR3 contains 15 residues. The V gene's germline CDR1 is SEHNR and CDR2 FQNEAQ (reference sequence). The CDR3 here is CASSATDATNEKLFF.

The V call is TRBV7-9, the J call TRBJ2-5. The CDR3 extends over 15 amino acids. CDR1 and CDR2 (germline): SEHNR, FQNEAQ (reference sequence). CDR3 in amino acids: CASSPVLGRQETQYF.

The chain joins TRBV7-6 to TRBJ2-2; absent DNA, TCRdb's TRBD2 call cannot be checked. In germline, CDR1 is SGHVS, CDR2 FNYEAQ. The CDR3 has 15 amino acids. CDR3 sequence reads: CASSYGTSRTGELFF.

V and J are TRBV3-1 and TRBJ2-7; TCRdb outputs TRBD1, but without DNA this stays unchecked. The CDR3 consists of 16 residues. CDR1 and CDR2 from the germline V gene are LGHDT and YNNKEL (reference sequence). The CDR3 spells CASSQVGRGSGGEQYF.

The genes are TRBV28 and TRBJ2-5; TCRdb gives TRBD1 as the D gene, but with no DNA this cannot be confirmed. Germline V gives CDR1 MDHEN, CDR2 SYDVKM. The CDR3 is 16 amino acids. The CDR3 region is CASSTKMGPRQETQYF.

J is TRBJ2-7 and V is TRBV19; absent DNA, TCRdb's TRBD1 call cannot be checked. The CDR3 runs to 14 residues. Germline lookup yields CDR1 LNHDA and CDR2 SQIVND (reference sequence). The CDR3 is CASRTRDREGEQYF.

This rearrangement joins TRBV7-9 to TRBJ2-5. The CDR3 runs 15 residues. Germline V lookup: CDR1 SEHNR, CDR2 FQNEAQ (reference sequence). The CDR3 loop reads CASSLVALYQETQYF.

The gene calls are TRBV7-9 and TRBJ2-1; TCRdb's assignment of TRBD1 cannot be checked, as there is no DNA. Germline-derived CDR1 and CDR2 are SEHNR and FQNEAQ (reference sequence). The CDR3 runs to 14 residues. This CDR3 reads CASRWAGGYNEQFF.

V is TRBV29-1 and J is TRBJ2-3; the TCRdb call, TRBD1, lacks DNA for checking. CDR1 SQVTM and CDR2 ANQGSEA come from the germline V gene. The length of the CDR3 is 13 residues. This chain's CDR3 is CSVEAQGDDTQYF.

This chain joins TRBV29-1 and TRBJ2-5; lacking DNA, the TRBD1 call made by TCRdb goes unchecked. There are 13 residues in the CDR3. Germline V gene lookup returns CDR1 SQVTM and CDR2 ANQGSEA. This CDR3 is CSAPRGEQETQYF.

The chain's CDR3 is CSSWGVTDTQYF. This rearrangement joins TRBV29-1 to TRBJ2-3; TCRdb's D gene call, TRBD1, goes unchecked for lack of DNA. Germline V lookup: CDR1 SQVTM, CDR2 ANQGSEA. There are 12 residues in the CDR3.

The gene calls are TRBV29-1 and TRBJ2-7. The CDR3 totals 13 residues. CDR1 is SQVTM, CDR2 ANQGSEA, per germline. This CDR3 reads CSVEAAGWDEQYF.

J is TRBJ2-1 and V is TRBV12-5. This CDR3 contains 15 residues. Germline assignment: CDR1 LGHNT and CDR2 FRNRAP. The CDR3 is CASGPTGGSYNEQFF.